This TCR beta chain comes out of a study of T cells in Graves' hyperthyroidism and ophthalmopathy. The study, taken as a whole, reports: A 13 V-J model separated ophthalmopathy from stable hyperthyroidism. Ophthalmopathy got predicted by the model a median approximately 6.4 months before its onset.

Germline CDR1 and CDR2: MNHNS and SASEGT. V dropped 9 bases and J dropped 1 base, with 24 bases sitting between them. The length of the CDR3 is 17 residues. This clonotype has ten or more counts. Its antigen remains unidentified. There were TCR beta CDR3 regions amplified from RNA transcripts. HTBI primers were used for first-round RT-PCR of the TCR CDR3. MiXCR, run by TCRdb on the multiplex PCR reads, gives a single entry per CDR3 protein. The table includes about 400,000 distinct CDR3 sequences, about 15% detected once. Cells are PBMCs isolated from 10 ml of fresh blood. The sample consisted of blood. The chain combines TRBV6-1 with TRBJ2-5; no clear D gene. The clonotype originates from a woman younger than 35 with Graves' hyperthyroidism that later progressed to Graves' ophthalmopathy. CDR3 sequence (DNA): TGTGCCAGTAGTAAGGGCGTGCAGGCCCATCCCCAAGAGACCCAGTACTTC. This sequence encodes CASSKGVQAHPQETQYF.